The 17 T cell receptor beta chains given below trace back to one sample, sequenced in a study of blood T cells in healthy people across ages. Using a J-beta primer mix together with a sample-barcoded 5' primer, a second PCR was run for roughly 6 to 11 cycles. TCRdb reprocessed the 5' RACE reads via MiXCR and lists one record per CDR3 protein. The repertoire holds some 900,000 distinct CDR3 sequences, with about 48% as singletons. What was sequenced was blood. The receptor set was obtained from a man aged 25-45 years in good health.

This sequence joins TRBV7-8 and TRBJ2-7; 12 nucleotides match TRBD1. The CDR3 sequence is 15 residues long. Losses at the gene ends were 5 bases for V and 8 bases for J; bases not matched to a gene: 10. The germline V gene encodes CDR1 SGHVS and CDR2 FQNEAQ. CDR3 nucleotides: TGTGCCAGCAGCGGGGCGGGACAGGGGGCGAGAAAGCAGTACTTC. Its protein product is CASSGAGQGARKQYF.

The chain joins TRBV2 to TRBJ2-1, with D perhaps being TRBD1 or TRBD2 (6 bases each). The CDR3 sequence is 14 residues long. Germline-derived CDR1 and CDR2 are SNHLY and FYNNEI. The germline V and J ends were trimmed by 7 bases and 10 bases, with 20 bases remaining between them. The CDR3 region is CASNREAGLREQFF. DNA for the CDR3: TGTGCCAGCAACAGGGAGGCAGGGCTTCGGGAGCAGTTCTTC. Looking up the rest from reference TRBV2 and TRBJ2-1 gives the full variable domain: EPEVTQTPSHQVTQMGQEVILRCVPISNHLYFYWYRQILGQKVEFLVSFYNNEISEKSEIFDDQFSVERPDGSNFTLKIRSTKLEDSAMYFCASNREAGLREQFFGPGTRLTVL.

This clonotype was counted only a few times. The chain employs TRBV24-1 and TRBJ2-1; a weak D match, TRBD2 (5 bases). The germline V gene has CDR1 KGHDR and CDR2 SFDVKD. Trimming took 1 base from V and 2 from J, leaving 8 bases between them. The CDR3 covers 15 residues. The CDR3 sequence: CATSDLRGAYNEQFF. In nucleotides, the CDR3 is TGTGCCACCAGTGATTTACGGGGAGCCTACAATGAGCAGTTCTTC.

This clonotype came up a few times. This sequence joins TRBV12-3 or TRBV12-4 and TRBJ1-2, with a weak D call TRBD1 (5 bases). Trimming took off 8 bases at V and 3 bases at J, with 22 bases between the two ends. The CDR3 is made up of 16 amino acids. The DNA of the CDR3 is TGTGCCAGCGGGCCCCGGGGCGTGTCGGGGGACTATGGCTACACCTTC. Translation: CASGPRGVSGDYGYTF.

This clonotype was seen more than once but under ten times. The rearrangement links TRBV6-6 to TRBJ2-7; D not resolved. The assigned J gene may be wrong: the sequence end matches TRBJ2-5 better. Germline V gives CDR1 MNHNY, CDR2 SVGAGI (reference sequence). The CDR3 sequence is 13 residues long. CDR3 protein: CASSSPRKETQYF. In DNA, the CDR3 is TGTGCCAGCAGTTCCCCCCGGAAAGAGACCCAGTACTTC.

This clonotype was found a few times. The chain employs TRBV30 and TRBJ2-2; 8 nucleotides agree with TRBD1. Germline V gene data show CDR1 as GTSNPN and CDR2 as SVGIG (reference sequence). Germline trimming cut 3 bases from V and 5 bases from J; bases unmatched to any gene: 8. The CDR3 consists of 15 residues. CDR3 in amino acids: CAWSPDRAGTGELFF. The CDR3 coding sequence is TGTGCCTGGAGCCCGGACAGGGCCGGGACCGGGGAGCTGTTTTTT.

This clonotype was seen only a few times. V usage is TRBV5-1 and J usage is TRBJ1-2, with D possibly being TRBD1 (6 bases). CDR3 length: 14 amino acids. The germline V gene has CDR1 SGHRS and CDR2 YFSETQ. Trimming left V 4 bases short and J 7 bases short, with 17 bases between. The chain's CDR3 is CASSAGQGFSGYTF. As DNA, the CDR3 is TGCGCCAGCAGCGCGGGCCAGGGGTTCTCTGGCTACACCTTC.

The chain carries TRBV28 and TRBJ1-5; no definite D call. Germline values: CDR1 MDHEN, CDR2 SYDVKM. This CDR3 is 13 amino acids long. Trimming shortened V by 2 bases and J by 7 bases, and 9 bases separated the two germline ends. The CDR3 DNA sequence: TGTGCCAGCAGTTTAAATCCTCTACAGCCCCAGCATTTT. It specifies CASSLNPLQPQHF.

In this sample, this clonotype turned up a few times. CDR3: CASSQPINEQFF. CDR3 nucleotides: TGTGCCAGCTCACAACCTATCAATGAGCAGTTCTTC. The chain employs TRBV18 and TRBJ2-1, with D unclear. Germline loops: CDR1 KGHSH, CDR2 LQKENI. This CDR3 contains 12 residues. Trimming pared 4 bases from V and 6 bases from J, leaving 7 bases between. Full variable domain (missing parts from reference TRBV18 and TRBJ2-1): NAGVMQNPRHLVRRRGQEARLRCSPMKGHSHVYWYRQLPEEGLKFMVYLQKENIIDESGMPKERFSAEFPKEGPSILRIQQVVRGDSAAYFCASSQPINEQFFGPGTRLTVL.

This clonotype turned up a few times. CDR3 region: CATSRVGETGGETQYF. In nucleotides, the CDR3 is TGTGCCACCAGCAGAGTAGGAGAGACAGGCGGGGAGACCCAGTACTTC. The chain combines TRBV15 with TRBJ2-7, with a tentative D call TRBD1 (6 bases). The DNA end is a closer match to TRBJ2-5, so the J assignment may be wrong. CDR1 is LNHNV and CDR2 is YYDKDF in the germline V gene (reference sequence). This CDR3 region has 16 residues.

The chain is built from TRBV6-5 and TRBJ1-1; the D gene is possibly TRBD1 (5 bases). Trimming pared 4 bases from V and 1 base from J, leaving 25 bases between. CDR1 and CDR2 (germline): MNHEY, SVGAGI. The CDR3 is 19 residues long. This CDR3 reads CASSSRHTPLTAGNTEAFF. In nucleotides, the CDR3 is TGTGCCAGCAGTTCCCGACATACCCCATTGACAGCTGGGAACACTGAAGCTTTCTTT.

The chain carries TRBV5-1 and TRBJ1-6; D is ambiguous. There are 14 residues in the CDR3. Germline values: CDR1 SGHRS, CDR2 YFSETQ. V lost 6 bases and J lost 0, with 7 bases in between. The CDR3 DNA reads TGCGCCAGCAATGAAGGCTCCTATAATTCACCCCTCCACTTT. This gives the protein CASNEGSYNSPLHF.

The rearrangement links TRBV24-1 to TRBJ2-2; weak D call: TRBD2 (6 bases). Per germline, CDR1 KGHDR and CDR2 SFDVKD. There are 15 residues in the CDR3. V was pared by 1 base and J by 12 bases, with 17 bases between. CDR3 sequence (DNA): TGTGCCACCAGTGATTTCGGGGGTGACAGAAGGCAGCTGTTTTTT. This gives the protein CATSDFGGDRRQLFF.

A note on this clonotype: A read error may be the cause here, since a much bigger clone is one base away. The rearrangement links TRBV6-4 to TRBJ1-1; D may be TRBD1 (5 bases). The CDR3 consists of 14 residues. Germline V gene data show CDR1 as MRHNA and CDR2 as SNTAGT. CDR3 DNA sequence: TGTGCCGGCAGTGACTCGTCAAGGGGAACTGAAGCTTTCTTT. It specifies CAGSDSSRGTEAFF.

The chain couples TRBV27 to TRBJ1-2; D might be TRBD1 (5 bases). Germline assignment: CDR1 MNHEY and CDR2 SMNVEV (reference sequence). CDR3 length equals 13 residues. Trimming removed 10 bases at V and 0 bases at J, with 12 bases between. The CDR3 region has the DNA TGTGCCACCTCAGTAGGGGCTAACTATGGCTACACCTTC. This sequence encodes CATSVGANYGYTF.

The chain has TRBV9 and TRBJ2-1; the D call may be TRBD1 or TRBD2 (5 bases each). V was clipped by 4 bases and J by 2 bases, with 13 bases between them. CDR1 is SGDLS and CDR2 is YYNGEE in the germline V gene. This CDR3 contains 15 residues. CDR3 sequence reads: CASSSGTITYNEQFF. CDR3 bases: TGTGCCAGCAGCTCCGGGACGATCACCTACAATGAGCAGTTCTTC.

The sample holds a few counts of this clonotype. The genes are TRBV6-5 and TRBJ2-7, with D tentatively TRBD2 (6 bases). The CDR3 totals 15 residues. The germline gives CDR1 MNHEY, CDR2 SVGAGI. V gave up 0 bases and J gave up 2 bases, with 11 bases separating them. CDR3 DNA sequence: TGTGCCAGCAGTTACTCGCGGGGCCAAACCTACGAGCAGTACTTC. Its translation is CASSYSRGQTYEQYF.